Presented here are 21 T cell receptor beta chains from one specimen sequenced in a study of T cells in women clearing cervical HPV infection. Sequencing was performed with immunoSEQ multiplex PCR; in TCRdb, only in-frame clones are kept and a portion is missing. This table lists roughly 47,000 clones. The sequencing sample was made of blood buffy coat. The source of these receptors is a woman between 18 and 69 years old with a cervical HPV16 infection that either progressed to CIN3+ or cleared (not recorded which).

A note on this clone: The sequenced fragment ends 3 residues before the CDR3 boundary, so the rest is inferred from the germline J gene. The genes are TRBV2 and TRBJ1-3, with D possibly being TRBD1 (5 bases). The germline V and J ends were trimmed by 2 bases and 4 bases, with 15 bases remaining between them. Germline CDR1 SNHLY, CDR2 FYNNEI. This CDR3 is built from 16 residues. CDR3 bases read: TGTGCCAGCAGTGAACTGCCCCCGACAGTAGGAAACACC. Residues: CASSELPPTVGNT. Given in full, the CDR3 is CASSELPPTVGNTIYF.

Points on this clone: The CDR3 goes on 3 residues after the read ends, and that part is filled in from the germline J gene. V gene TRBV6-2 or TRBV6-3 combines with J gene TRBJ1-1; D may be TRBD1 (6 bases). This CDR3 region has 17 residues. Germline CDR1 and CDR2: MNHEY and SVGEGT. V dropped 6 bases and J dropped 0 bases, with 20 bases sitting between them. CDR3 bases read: TGTGCCAGCAGGGCGGGGGCCCTGCGGGGGGTGAACACTGAA. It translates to CASRAGALRGVNTE. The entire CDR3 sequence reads CASRAGALRGVNTEAFF.

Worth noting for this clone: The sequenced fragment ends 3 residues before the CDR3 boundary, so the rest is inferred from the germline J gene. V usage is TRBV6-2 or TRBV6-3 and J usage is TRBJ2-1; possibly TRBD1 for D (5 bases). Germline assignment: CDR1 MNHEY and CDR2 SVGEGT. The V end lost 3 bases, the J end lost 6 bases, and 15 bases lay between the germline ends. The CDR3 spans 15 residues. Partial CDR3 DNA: TGTGCCAGCAGTTATGGGGCCCCACGGAGCAATGAG. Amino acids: CASSYGAPRSNE. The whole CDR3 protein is CASSYGAPRSNEQFF.

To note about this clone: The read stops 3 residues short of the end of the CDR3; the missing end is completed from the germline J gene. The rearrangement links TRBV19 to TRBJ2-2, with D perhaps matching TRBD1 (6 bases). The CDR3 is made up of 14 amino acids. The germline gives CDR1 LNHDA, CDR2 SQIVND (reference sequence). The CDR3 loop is CASSISQGNSPLFF. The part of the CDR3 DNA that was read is TGTGCCAGTAGTATTAGCCAGGGGAATTCACCG.

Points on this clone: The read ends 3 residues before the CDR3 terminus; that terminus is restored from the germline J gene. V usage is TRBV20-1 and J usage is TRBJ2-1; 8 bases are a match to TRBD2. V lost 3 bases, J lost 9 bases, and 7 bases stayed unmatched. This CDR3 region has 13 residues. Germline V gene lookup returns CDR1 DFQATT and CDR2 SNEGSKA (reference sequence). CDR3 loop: CSASGGAGSEQFF. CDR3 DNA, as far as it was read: TGCAGTGCTAGCGGGGGGGCGGGATCTGAG.

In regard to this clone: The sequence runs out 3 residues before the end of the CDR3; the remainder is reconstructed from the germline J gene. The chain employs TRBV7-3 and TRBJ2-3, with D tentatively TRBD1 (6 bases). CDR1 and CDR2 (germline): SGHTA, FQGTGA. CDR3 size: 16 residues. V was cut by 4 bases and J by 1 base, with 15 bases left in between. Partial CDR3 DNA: TGTGCCAGCAGCTACAACAGGGTCGCGGGCACAGATACG. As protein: CASSYNRVAGTDT. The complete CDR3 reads CASSYNRVAGTDTQYF.

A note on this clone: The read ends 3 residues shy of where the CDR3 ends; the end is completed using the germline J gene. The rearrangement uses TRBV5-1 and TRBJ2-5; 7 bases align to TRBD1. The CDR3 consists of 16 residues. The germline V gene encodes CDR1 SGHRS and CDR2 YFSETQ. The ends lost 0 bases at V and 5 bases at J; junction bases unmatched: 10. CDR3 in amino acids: CASSLAGTALRETQYF. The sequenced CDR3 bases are TGCGCCAGCAGCTTGGCCGGGACAGCCCTAAGGGAGACC.

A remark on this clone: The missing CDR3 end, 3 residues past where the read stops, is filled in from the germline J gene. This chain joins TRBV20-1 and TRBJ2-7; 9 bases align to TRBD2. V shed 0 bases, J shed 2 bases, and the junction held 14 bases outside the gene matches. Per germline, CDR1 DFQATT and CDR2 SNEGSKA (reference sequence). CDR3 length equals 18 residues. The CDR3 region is CSARDSFPPGLAPYEQYF. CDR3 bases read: TGCAGTGCTAGAGATTCTTTCCCGCCGGGACTAGCCCCCTACGAG.

CDR3 DNA, as far as it was read: TGCAGCGTTGCACAGTTCGACACCGGGGAG. Residues: CSVAQFDTGE. The CDR3 reads in full as CSVAQFDTGELFF. The rearrangement links TRBV29-1 to TRBJ2-2; D is undetermined. The read halts 3 residues ahead of the CDR3 end, with the missing end drawn from the germline J gene. The CDR3 has 13 amino acids. Trimming took off 4 bases at V and 3 bases at J, with 9 bases between the two ends. In germline, CDR1 is SQVTM, CDR2 ANQGSEA.

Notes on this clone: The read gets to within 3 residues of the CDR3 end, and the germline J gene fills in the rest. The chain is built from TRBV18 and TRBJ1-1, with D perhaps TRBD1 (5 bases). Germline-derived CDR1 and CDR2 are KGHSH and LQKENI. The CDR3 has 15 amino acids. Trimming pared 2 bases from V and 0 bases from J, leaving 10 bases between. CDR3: CASSPIGAVNTEAFF. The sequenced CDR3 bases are TGTGCCAGCTCACCAATTGGGGCCGTGAACACTGAA.

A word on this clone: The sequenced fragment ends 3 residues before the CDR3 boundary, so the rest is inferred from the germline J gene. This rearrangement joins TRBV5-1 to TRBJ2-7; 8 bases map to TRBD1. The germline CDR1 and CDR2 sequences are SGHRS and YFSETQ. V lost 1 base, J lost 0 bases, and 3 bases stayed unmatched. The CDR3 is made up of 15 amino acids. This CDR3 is CASSLTTGGSYEQYF. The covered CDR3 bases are TGCGCCAGCAGCTTGACAACAGGGGGCTCCTACGAG.

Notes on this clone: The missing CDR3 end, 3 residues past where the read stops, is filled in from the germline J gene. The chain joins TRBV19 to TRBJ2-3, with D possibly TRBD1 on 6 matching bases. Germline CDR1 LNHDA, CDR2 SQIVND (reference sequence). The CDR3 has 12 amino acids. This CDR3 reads CARQGPRMTQYF. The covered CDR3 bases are TGTGCCAGGCAGGGGCCTAGGATGACG.

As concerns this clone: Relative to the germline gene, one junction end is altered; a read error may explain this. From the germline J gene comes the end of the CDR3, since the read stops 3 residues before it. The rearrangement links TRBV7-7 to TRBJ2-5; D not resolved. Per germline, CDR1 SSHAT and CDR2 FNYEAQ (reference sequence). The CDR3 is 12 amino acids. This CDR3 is CASSHPKETQYF. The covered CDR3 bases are TGTGCTAGCAGCCATCCCAAAGAGACC.

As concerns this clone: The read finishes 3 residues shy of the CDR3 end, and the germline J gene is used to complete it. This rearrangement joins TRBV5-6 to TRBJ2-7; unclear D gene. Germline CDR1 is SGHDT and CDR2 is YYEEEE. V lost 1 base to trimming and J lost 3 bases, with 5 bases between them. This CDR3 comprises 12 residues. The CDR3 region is CASSLNSYEQYF. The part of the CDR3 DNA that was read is TGTGCCAGCAGCTTGAATAGCTACGAG.

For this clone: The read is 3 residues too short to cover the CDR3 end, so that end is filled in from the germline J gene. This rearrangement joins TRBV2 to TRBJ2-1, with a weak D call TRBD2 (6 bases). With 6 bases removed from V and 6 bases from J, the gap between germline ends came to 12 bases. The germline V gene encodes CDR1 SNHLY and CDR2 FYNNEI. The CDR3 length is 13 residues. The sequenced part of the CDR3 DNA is TGTGCCAGCAGGAGAGGACTATTCAATGAG. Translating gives CASRRGLFNE. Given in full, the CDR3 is CASRRGLFNEQFF.

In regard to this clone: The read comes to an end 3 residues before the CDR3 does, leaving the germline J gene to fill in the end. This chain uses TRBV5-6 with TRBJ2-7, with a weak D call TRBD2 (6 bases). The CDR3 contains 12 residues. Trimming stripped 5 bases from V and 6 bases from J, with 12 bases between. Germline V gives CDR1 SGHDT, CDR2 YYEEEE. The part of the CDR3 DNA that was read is TGTGCCAGCAGTCCTCGGGACTCCGAG. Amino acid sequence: CASSPRDSE. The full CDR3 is CASSPRDSEQYF.

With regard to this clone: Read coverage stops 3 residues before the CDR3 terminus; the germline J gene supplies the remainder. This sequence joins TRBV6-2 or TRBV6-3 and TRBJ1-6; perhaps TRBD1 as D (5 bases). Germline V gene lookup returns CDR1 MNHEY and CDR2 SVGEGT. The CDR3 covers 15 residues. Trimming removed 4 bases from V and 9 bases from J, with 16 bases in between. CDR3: CASSFGAVISSPLHF. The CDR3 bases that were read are TGTGCCAGCAGTTTTGGGGCAGTTATTTCTTCACCC.

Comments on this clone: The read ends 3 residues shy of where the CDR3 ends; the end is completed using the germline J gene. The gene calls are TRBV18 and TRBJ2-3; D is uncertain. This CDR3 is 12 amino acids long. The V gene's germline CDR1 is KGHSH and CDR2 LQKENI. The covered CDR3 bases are TGTGCCAGCTCTGAACAGCAAGAGACG. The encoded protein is CASSEQQET. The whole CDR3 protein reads CASSEQQETQYF.

Partial CDR3 DNA: TGTGCCAGTAGTCGCATGACAGGGGGCACTGAA. Amino acid sequence: CASSRMTGGTE. The entire CDR3 is CASSRMTGGTEAFF. The chain recombines TRBV19 with TRBJ1-1, with TRBD1 matching over 9 bases. The read falls 3 residues short of the CDR3 end, and the missing part is taken from the germline J gene. The J segment lost 4 bases and the V segment lost 5 bases, leaving 5 bases of the junction unmatched. This CDR3 has 14 amino acids. Looked up from germline, CDR1 is LNHDA and CDR2 is SQIVND (reference sequence).

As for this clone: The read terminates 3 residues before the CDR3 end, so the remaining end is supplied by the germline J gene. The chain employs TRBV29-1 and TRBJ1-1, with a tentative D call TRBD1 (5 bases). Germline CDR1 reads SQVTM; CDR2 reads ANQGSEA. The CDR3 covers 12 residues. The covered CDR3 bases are TGCAGCGGAGGGGCGCAAGACTCTGGA. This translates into CSGGAQDSG. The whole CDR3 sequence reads CSGGAQDSGAFF.

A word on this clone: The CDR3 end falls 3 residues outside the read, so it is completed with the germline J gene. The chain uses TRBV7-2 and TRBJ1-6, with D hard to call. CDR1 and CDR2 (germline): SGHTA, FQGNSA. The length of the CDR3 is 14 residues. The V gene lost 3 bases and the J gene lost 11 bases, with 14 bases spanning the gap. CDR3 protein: CASSFNREGTPLHF. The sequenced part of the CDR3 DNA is TGTGCCAGCAGCTTTAATCGAGAGGGTACACCC.